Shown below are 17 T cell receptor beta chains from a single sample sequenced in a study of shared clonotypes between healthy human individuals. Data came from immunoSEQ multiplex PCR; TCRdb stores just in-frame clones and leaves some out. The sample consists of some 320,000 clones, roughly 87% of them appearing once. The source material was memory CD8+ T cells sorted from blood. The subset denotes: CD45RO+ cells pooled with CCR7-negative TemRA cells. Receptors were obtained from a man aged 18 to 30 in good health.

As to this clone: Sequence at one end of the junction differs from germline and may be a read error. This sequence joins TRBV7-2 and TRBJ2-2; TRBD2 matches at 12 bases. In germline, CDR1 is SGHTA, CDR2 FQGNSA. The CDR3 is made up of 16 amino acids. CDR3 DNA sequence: TGTGCCAGCAGTTTAGGACTAGCGGGGTTCACCGGGGAGCTGTTTTTT. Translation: CASSLGLAGFTGELFF.

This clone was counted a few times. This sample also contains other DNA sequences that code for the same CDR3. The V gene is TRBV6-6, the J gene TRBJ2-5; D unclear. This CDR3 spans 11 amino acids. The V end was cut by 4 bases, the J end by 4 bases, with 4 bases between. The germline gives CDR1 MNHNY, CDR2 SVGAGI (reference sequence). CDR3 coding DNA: TGTGCCAGCAGTTTAGGAGAGACCCAGTACTTC. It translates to CASSLGETQYF.

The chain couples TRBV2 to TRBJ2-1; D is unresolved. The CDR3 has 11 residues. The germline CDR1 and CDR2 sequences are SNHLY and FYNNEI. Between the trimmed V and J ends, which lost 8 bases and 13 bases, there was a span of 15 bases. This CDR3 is CASLSAGLQFF. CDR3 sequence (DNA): TGTGCCAGCTTAAGCGCCGGTCTTCAGTTCTTC.

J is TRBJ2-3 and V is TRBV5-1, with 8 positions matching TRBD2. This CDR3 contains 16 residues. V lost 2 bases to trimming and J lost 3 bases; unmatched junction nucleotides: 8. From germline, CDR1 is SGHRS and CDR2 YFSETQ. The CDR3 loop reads CASSLTGTSGTDTQYF. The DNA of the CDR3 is TGCGCCAGCAGCTTAACCGGGACTAGTGGGACAGATACGCAGTATTTT. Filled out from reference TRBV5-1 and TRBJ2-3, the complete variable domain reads KAGVTQTPRYLIKTRGQQVTLSCSPISGHRSVSWYQQTPGQGLQFLFEYFSETQRNKGNFPGRFSGRQFSNSRSEMNVSTLELGDSALYLCASSLTGTSGTDTQYFGPGTRLTVL.

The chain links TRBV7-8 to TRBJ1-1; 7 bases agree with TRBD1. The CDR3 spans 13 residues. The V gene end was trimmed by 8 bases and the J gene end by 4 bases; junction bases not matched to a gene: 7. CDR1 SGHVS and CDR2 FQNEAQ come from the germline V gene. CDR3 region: CASEGALSTEAFF. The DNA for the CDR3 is TGTGCCAGCGAGGGGGCTTTGAGCACTGAAGCTTTCTTT.

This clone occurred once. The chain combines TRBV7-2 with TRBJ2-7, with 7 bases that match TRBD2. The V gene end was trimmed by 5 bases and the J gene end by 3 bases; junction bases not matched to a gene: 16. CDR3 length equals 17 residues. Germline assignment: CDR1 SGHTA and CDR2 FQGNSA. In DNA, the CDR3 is TGTGCCAGCAGCCGGGATCTACACGGGGGGACCTACTACGAGCAGTACTTC. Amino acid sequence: CASSRDLHGGTYYEQYF.

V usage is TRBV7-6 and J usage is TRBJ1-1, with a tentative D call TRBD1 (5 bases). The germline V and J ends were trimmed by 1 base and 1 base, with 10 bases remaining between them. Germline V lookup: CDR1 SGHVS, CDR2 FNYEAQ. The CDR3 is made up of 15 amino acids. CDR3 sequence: CASSLVPGTNTEAFF. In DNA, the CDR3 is TGTGCCAGCAGCTTAGTTCCAGGGACGAACACTGAAGCTTTCTTT.

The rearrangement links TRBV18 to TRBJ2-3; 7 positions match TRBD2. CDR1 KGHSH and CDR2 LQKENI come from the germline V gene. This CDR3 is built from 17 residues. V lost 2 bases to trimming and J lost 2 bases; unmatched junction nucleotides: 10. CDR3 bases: TGTGCCAGCTCACCAGCGGGACGGCGGGGGTCCACAGATACGCAGTATTTT. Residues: CASSPAGRRGSTDTQYF.

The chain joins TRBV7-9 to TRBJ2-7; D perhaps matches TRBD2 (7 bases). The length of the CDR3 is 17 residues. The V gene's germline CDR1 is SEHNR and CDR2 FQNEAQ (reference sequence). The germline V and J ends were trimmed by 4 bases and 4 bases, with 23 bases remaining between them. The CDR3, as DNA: TGTGCCAGCAGCTCTAGCGCGGGGGCGCGGTGGCCTTACGAGCAGTACTTC. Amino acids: CASSSSAGARWPYEQYF.

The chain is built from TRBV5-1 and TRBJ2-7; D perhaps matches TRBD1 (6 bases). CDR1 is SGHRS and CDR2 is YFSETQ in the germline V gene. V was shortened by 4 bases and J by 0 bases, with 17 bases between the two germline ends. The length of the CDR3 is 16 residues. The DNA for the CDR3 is TGCGCCAGCAGCCTGTCACCGGGACAAAGCTCCTACGAGCAGTACTTC. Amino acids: CASSLSPGQSSYEQYF.

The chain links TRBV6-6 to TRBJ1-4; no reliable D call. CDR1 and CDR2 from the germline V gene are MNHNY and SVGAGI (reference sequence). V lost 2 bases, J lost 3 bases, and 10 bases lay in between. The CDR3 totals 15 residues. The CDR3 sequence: CASSYELLANEKLFF. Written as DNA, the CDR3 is TGTGCCAGCAGTTACGAATTATTAGCTAATGAAAAACTGTTTTTT.

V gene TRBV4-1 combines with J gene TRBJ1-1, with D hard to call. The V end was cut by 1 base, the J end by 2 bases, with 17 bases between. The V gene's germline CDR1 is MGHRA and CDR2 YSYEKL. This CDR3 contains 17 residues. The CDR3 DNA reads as TGCGCCAGCAGCCAAGGGTTTTTAGCCCTGTTCAACACTGAAGCTTTCTTT. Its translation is CASSQGFLALFNTEAFF.

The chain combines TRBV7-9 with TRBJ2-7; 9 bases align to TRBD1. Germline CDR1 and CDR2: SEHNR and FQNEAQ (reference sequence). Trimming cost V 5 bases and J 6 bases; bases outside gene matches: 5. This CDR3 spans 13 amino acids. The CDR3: CASSPRQGGEQYF. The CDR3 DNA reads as TGTGCCAGCAGCCCCCGACAGGGGGGCGAGCAGTACTTC.

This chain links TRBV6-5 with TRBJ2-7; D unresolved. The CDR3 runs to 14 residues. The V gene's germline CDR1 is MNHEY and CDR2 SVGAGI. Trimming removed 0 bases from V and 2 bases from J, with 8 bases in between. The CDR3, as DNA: TGTGCCAGCAGTTACTCGAGACAAGCCTACGAGCAGTACTTC. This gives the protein CASSYSRQAYEQYF.

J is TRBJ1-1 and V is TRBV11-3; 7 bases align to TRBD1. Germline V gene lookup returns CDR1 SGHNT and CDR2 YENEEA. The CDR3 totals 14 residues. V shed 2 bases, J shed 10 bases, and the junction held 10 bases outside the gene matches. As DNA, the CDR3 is TGTGCCAGCAGCTTACGGGGAACAGGGGCGAGAGCTTTCTTT. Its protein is CASSLRGTGARAFF.

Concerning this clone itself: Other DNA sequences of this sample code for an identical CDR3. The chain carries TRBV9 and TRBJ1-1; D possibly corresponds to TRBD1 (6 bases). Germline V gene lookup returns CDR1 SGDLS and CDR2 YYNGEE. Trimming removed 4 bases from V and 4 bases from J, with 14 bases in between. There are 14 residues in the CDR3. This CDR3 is CASSPGGPGTEAFF. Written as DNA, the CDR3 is TGTGCCAGCAGCCCTGGGGGGCCGGGCACTGAAGCTTTCTTT.

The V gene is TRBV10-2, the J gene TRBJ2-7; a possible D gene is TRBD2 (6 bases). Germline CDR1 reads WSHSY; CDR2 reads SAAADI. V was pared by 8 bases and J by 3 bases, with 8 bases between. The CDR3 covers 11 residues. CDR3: CASAGLYEQYF. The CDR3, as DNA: TGCGCCAGCGCGGGGCTCTACGAGCAGTACTTC.